These T cell receptor beta chains were read from a single sample in a study of shared clonotypes between healthy human individuals. Method: immunoSEQ multiplex PCR; TCRdb's copy keeps in-frame clones and lacks some. The sample consists of some 630,000 clones, approximately 96% of them appearing once. The sample comprised naive CD8+ T cells sorted from blood. Source of these receptors: a woman aged 25-40 years in good health. The CDR3 runs from the conserved cysteine through the conserved F or W. The D gene is left open where the match is weak. For some rows the clone size is stated as once, few or many, or as a class when expanded; others skip it.

d_call: TRBD2
j_call: TRBJ2-7
v_call: TRBV27
clone_size: few
cdr3_nt: TGTGCCAGCGCTAGCGGGAGGGCCTCCTACGAGCAGTACTTC
cdr3_aa: CASASGRASYEQYF

d_call: .
j_call: TRBJ2-7
v_call: TRBV9
clone_size: .
cdr3_nt: TGTGCCAGCAGCGTAGCAGGTCTAGCTGACGAGCAGTACTTC
cdr3_aa: CASSVAGLADEQYF

d_call: TRBD2
j_call: TRBJ2-7
v_call: TRBV19
clone_size: .
cdr3_nt: TGTGCCAGTAGTATCGGACTAGCAGGAGGGAAGTACGAGCAGTACTTC
cdr3_aa: CASSIGLAGGKYEQYF

d_call: TRBD2
j_call: TRBJ2-1
v_call: TRBV7-9
clone_size: .
cdr3_nt: TGTGCCAGCAGCTTAGGTATCGGGAGGGCCTACAATGAGCAGTTCTTC
cdr3_aa: CASSLGIGRAYNEQFF

d_call: .
j_call: TRBJ2-1
v_call: TRBV7-9
clone_size: .
cdr3_nt: TGTGCCAGCAGCTTATCGAGTTTCGATGAGCAGTTCTTC
cdr3_aa: CASSLSSFDEQFF

d_call: TRBD1
j_call: TRBJ2-7
v_call: TRBV14
clone_size: once
cdr3_nt: TGTGCCAGCAGCGCTGGACAGGGAGGATCCTACGAGCAGTACTTC
cdr3_aa: CASSAGQGGSYEQYF

d_call: TRBD2
j_call: TRBJ2-1
v_call: TRBV6-1
clone_size: .
cdr3_nt: TGTGCCAGCAGTGAAGCTTTAGCGGGAGGGCCCAGGAATGAGCAGTTCTTC
cdr3_aa: CASSEALAGGPRNEQFF

d_call: TRBD1
j_call: TRBJ2-3
v_call: TRBV29-1
clone_size: once
cdr3_nt: TGCAGCGTTGAAGATTGGGGACAGGGTAGCGCAGATACGCAGTATTTT
cdr3_aa: CSVEDWGQGSADTQYF

d_call: .
j_call: TRBJ1-6
v_call: TRBV4-1
clone_size: .
cdr3_nt: TGCGCCAGCAGCCAGGCGGGGGGGGGCAGAAATTCACCCCTCCACTTT
cdr3_aa: CASSQAGGGRNSPLHF

d_call: .
j_call: TRBJ2-5
v_call: TRBV4-2
clone_size: .
cdr3_nt: TGTGCCAGCAGCCAAGTCGGACTAGACAGGACAGAGACCCAGTACTTC
cdr3_aa: CASSQVGLDRTETQYF

d_call: TRBD2
j_call: TRBJ2-1
v_call: TRBV27
clone_size: .
cdr3_nt: TGTGCCAGCAGTTTCGTCAGCGGGGGATACAATGAGCAGTTCTTC
cdr3_aa: CASSFVSGGYNEQFF

d_call: .
j_call: TRBJ2-1
v_call: TRBV28
clone_size: once
cdr3_nt: TGTGCCATCTCCTACGACCCCTCCTACAATGAGCAGTTCTTC
cdr3_aa: CAISYDPSYNEQFF

d_call: TRBD2
j_call: TRBJ2-5
v_call: TRBV30
clone_size: .
cdr3_nt: TGTGCCTGGAGTGTATCTCTCGGTAGCGGGGCGAAGACCCAGTACTTC
cdr3_aa: CAWSVSLGSGAKTQYF

d_call: .
j_call: TRBJ2-2
v_call: TRBV19
clone_size: .
cdr3_nt: TGTGCCAGTAGTATAGATCACGGCACCGGGGAGCTGTTTTTT
cdr3_aa: CASSIDHGTGELFF

d_call: .
j_call: TRBJ2-7
v_call: TRBV29-1
clone_size: .
cdr3_nt: TGCAGCGTTGAGTTCCAGGGGACATCCTACGAGCAGTACTTC
cdr3_aa: CSVEFQGTSYEQYF

d_call: TRBD2
j_call: TRBJ2-7
v_call: TRBV6-1
clone_size: .
cdr3_nt: TGTGCCAGCAGCTCTAGCGGGAACGAGCAGTACTTC
cdr3_aa: CASSSSGNEQYF

d_call: .
j_call: TRBJ2-3
v_call: TRBV27
clone_size: .
cdr3_nt: TGTGCCAGCAGTTCCCGACAGGTTTCCCCGGATACGCAGTATTTT
cdr3_aa: CASSSRQVSPDTQYF

d_call: TRBD2
j_call: TRBJ2-7
v_call: TRBV27
clone_size: .
cdr3_nt: TGTGCCGTCGGTGGCGGGAGTCAATACGAGCAGTACTTC
cdr3_aa: CAVGGGSQYEQYF

d_call: .
j_call: TRBJ2-1
v_call: TRBV4-1
clone_size: .
cdr3_nt: TGCGCCAGCAGCCAGGGACCCTACAATGAGCAGTTCTTC
cdr3_aa: CASSQGPYNEQFF

d_call: TRBD2
j_call: TRBJ2-7
v_call: TRBV13
clone_size: .
cdr3_nt: TGTGCCAGCAGCACTAGCGGCAATCTCTACGAGCAGTACTTC
cdr3_aa: CASSTSGNLYEQYF

d_call: TRBD1
j_call: TRBJ2-7
v_call: TRBV27
clone_size: .
cdr3_nt: TGTGCCAGGCGCGTTATGGACCTCCGGGACAGGATTTCCTACGAGCAGTACTTC
cdr3_aa: CARRVMDLRDRISYEQYF

d_call: TRBD2
j_call: TRBJ2-3
v_call: TRBV29-1
clone_size: .
cdr3_nt: TGCAGCGTTGTGAATAGCGGGAGGGCCCCTAGCACAGATACGCAGTATTTT
cdr3_aa: CSVVNSGRAPSTDTQYF

d_call: TRBD1
j_call: TRBJ2-6
v_call: TRBV27
clone_size: .
cdr3_nt: TGTGCCAGCAGTTTATTGACAGGGACTGGGGCCAACGTCCTGACTTTC
cdr3_aa: CASSLLTGTGANVLTF

d_call: .
j_call: TRBJ1-5
v_call: TRBV11-2
clone_size: once
cdr3_nt: TGTGCCAGCAGAGCGGGGCCCCATCAGCCCCAGCATTTT
cdr3_aa: CASRAGPHQPQHF

d_call: .
j_call: TRBJ2-1
v_call: TRBV13
clone_size: .
cdr3_nt: TGTGCCAGCAGCTTAGAACAGGGTCCCAATGAGCAGTTCTTC
cdr3_aa: CASSLEQGPNEQFF

d_call: TRBD2
j_call: TRBJ2-1
v_call: TRBV5-6
clone_size: .
cdr3_nt: TGTGCCAGCAGCTTGGAGGGGCGGGAGGTCAATGAGCAGTTCTTC
cdr3_aa: CASSLEGREVNEQFF

d_call: TRBD1
j_call: TRBJ1-5
v_call: TRBV4-1
clone_size: .
cdr3_nt: TGCGCCAGCAGCCAAGATAGGGGGCCCCCTCAGCCCCAGCATTTT
cdr3_aa: CASSQDRGPPQPQHF

d_call: TRBD2
j_call: TRBJ2-1
v_call: TRBV7-2
clone_size: .
cdr3_nt: TGTGCCAGCAGCAATTGGGGACTAGCGGCCTACAATGAGCAGTTCTTC
cdr3_aa: CASSNWGLAAYNEQFF

d_call: .
j_call: TRBJ2-1
v_call: TRBV29-1
clone_size: .
cdr3_nt: TGCAGCGCTAAACCCGGGACTTGGGTAGTGGGTGAGCAGTTCTTC
cdr3_aa: CSAKPGTWVVGEQFF

d_call: .
j_call: TRBJ1-5
v_call: TRBV28
clone_size: .
cdr3_nt: TGTGCCAGCAGTTCGATAGACAGCAATCAGCCCCAGCATTTT
cdr3_aa: CASSSIDSNQPQHF

d_call: TRBD2
j_call: TRBJ2-7
v_call: TRBV6-5
clone_size: once
cdr3_nt: TGTGCCAGCGCGCTGGGGGGACTAGCGGGGTACGAGCAGTACTTC
cdr3_aa: CASALGGLAGYEQYF

d_call: .
j_call: TRBJ1-2
v_call: TRBV19
clone_size: .
cdr3_nt: TGTGCCAGTAGTATAGGGTCTACTAACTATGGCTACACCTTC
cdr3_aa: CASSIGSTNYGYTF

d_call: .
j_call: TRBJ2-3
v_call: TRBV19
clone_size: .
cdr3_nt: TGTGCCAGTAGTATAGGTCTCGGGGGATCAACCGATACGCAGTATTTT
cdr3_aa: CASSIGLGGSTDTQYF

d_call: TRBD1
j_call: TRBJ2-1
v_call: TRBV2
clone_size: .
cdr3_nt: TGTGCCAGCAGCACCGGGACAGGATCCAATGAGCAGTTCTTC
cdr3_aa: CASSTGTGSNEQFF

d_call: .
j_call: TRBJ2-1
v_call: TRBV20-1
clone_size: .
cdr3_nt: TGCAGTGCCCGAGAAGCGAGTGAGCAGTTCTTC
cdr3_aa: CSAREASEQFF

d_call: TRBD1
j_call: TRBJ1-2
v_call: TRBV28
clone_size: .
cdr3_nt: TGTGCCAGCAGTTCCGGGACAGGGGCTGTCTATGGCTACACCTTC
cdr3_aa: CASSSGTGAVYGYTF

d_call: .
j_call: TRBJ2-3
v_call: TRBV2
clone_size: .
cdr3_nt: TGTGCCAGCAGGTTTTTCACAGATACGCAGTATTTT
cdr3_aa: CASRFFTDTQYF

d_call: TRBD1
j_call: TRBJ1-5
v_call: TRBV7-8
clone_size: once
cdr3_nt: TGTGCCAGCAGCAGGGACAGGACGAGGCAGCCCCAGCATTTT
cdr3_aa: CASSRDRTRQPQHF

d_call: .
j_call: TRBJ1-1
v_call: TRBV27
clone_size: .
cdr3_nt: TGTGCCAGCAGTTTTGGGGGACAAGCTTTCTTT
cdr3_aa: CASSFGGQAFF

d_call: .
j_call: TRBJ1-5
v_call: TRBV4-1
clone_size: .
cdr3_nt: TGCGCCAGCAGCCAAGTGACCCACCCGAGTCAGCCCCAGCATTTT
cdr3_aa: CASSQVTHPSQPQHF

d_call: .
j_call: TRBJ1-1
v_call: TRBV2
clone_size: .
cdr3_nt: TGTGCCAGCAGTGACGGAGGTGGGTTTGGCACTGAAGCTTTCTTT
cdr3_aa: CASSDGGGFGTEAFF

d_call: .
j_call: TRBJ1-5
v_call: TRBV27
clone_size: .
cdr3_nt: TGTGCCAGCAGTTTACGGGGTTTCAATCAGCCCCAGCATTTT
cdr3_aa: CASSLRGFNQPQHF

d_call: TRBD1
j_call: TRBJ1-1
v_call: TRBV9
clone_size: .
cdr3_nt: TGTGCCAGCAGCGTATTGGGACAGTTAAACACTGAAGCTTTCTTT
cdr3_aa: CASSVLGQLNTEAFF

d_call: .
j_call: TRBJ1-1
v_call: TRBV7-9
clone_size: once
cdr3_nt: TGTGCCAGCAGCTTAGTTCAGGGATGGACTGAAGCTTTCTTT
cdr3_aa: CASSLVQGWTEAFF

d_call: .
j_call: TRBJ2-7
v_call: TRBV10-3
clone_size: once
cdr3_nt: TGTGCCATCAGTGAGTCTCAGACTAGGGGTACCGAGCAGTACTTC
cdr3_aa: CAISESQTRGTEQYF

d_call: .
j_call: TRBJ2-1
v_call: TRBV28
clone_size: .
cdr3_nt: TGTGCCAGCAGCCTAGCGCGGTGGAATGAGCAGTTCTTC
cdr3_aa: CASSLARWNEQFF

d_call: .
j_call: TRBJ2-1
v_call: TRBV6-4
clone_size: .
cdr3_nt: TGTGCCAGCAGTGACTCGGCGGCTACTGAGCAGTTCTTC
cdr3_aa: CASSDSAATEQFF

d_call: .
j_call: TRBJ1-1
v_call: TRBV9
clone_size: .
cdr3_nt: TGTGCCAGCAGCGTGACGGGGGCTAACACTGAAGCTTTCTTT
cdr3_aa: CASSVTGANTEAFF

d_call: TRBD2
j_call: TRBJ2-2
v_call: TRBV27
clone_size: .
cdr3_nt: TGTGCCAGCAGCCTGACTAGCGGGACGTCGAACACCGGGGAGCTGTTTTTT
cdr3_aa: CASSLTSGTSNTGELFF

d_call: .
j_call: TRBJ1-2
v_call: TRBV5-1
clone_size: .
cdr3_nt: TGCGCCAGCAGCTTGGGTAGGGGTAACTATGGCTACACCTTC
cdr3_aa: CASSLGRGNYGYTF

d_call: TRBD2
j_call: TRBJ2-3
v_call: TRBV13
clone_size: .
cdr3_nt: TGTGCCAGCAGCATAGGCGCTAGCGGGACTGATACGCAGTATTTT
cdr3_aa: CASSIGASGTDTQYF

d_call: .
j_call: TRBJ2-3
v_call: TRBV28
clone_size: once
cdr3_nt: TGTGCCAGCAGTTTAGGGGACAAGCCCACAGATACGCAGTATTTT
cdr3_aa: CASSLGDKPTDTQYF

d_call: .
j_call: TRBJ2-5
v_call: TRBV7-2
clone_size: .
cdr3_nt: TGTGCCAGCAGCTTAGTGCCCATCCGGGGAGAGACCCAGTACTTC
cdr3_aa: CASSLVPIRGETQYF

d_call: .
j_call: TRBJ2-1
v_call: TRBV28
clone_size: .
cdr3_nt: TGTGCCAGCAGTTTTGCGCTTCTAGGAGTGACGAATGAGCAGTTCTTC
cdr3_aa: CASSFALLGVTNEQFF